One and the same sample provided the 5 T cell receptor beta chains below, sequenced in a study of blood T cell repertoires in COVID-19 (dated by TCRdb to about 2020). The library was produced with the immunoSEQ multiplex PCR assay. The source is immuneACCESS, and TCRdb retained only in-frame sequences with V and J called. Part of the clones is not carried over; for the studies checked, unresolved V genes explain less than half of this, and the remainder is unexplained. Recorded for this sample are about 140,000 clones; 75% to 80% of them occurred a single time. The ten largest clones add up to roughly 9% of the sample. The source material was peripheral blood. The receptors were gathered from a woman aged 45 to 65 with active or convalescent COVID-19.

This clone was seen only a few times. The CDR3 bases are TGTGCCAGCAGCAGGGGGCGTTGGCAAGAGACCCAGTACTTC. Its translation: CASSRGRWQETQYF. The chain links TRBV14 to TRBJ2-5; 7 nucleotides align to TRBD1. J gave up 2 bases and V 5 bases, and 5 bases lay outside the gene matches. Per germline, CDR1 SGHDN and CDR2 FVKESK. This CDR3 is 14 amino acids long.

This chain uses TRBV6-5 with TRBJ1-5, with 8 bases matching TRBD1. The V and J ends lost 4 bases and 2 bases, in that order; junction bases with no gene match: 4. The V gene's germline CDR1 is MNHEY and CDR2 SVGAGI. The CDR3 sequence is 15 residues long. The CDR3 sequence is CASSLSGQGNQPQHF. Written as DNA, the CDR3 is TGTGCCAGCAGTTTATCGGGACAGGGCAATCAGCCCCAGCATTTT.

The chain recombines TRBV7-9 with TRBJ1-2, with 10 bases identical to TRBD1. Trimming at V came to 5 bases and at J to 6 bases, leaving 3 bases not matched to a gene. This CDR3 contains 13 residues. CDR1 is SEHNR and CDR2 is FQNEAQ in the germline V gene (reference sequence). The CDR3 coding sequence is TGTGCCAGCAGCACTGGGACAGGGGATGGCTACACCTTC. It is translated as CASSTGTGDGYTF. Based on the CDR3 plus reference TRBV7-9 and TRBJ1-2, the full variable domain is DTGVSQNPRHKITKRGQNVTFRCDPISEHNRLYWYRQTLGQGPEFLTYFQNEAQLEKSRLLSDRFSAERPKGSFSTLEIQRTEQGDSAMYLCASSTGTGDGYTFGSGTRLTVV.

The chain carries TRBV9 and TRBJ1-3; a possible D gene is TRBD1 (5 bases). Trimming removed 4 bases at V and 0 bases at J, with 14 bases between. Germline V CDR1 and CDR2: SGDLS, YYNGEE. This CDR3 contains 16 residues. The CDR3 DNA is TGTGCCAGCAGCCCAGGGCCTTCGAGCTCTGGAAACACCATATATTTT. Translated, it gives CASSPGPSSSGNTIYF.

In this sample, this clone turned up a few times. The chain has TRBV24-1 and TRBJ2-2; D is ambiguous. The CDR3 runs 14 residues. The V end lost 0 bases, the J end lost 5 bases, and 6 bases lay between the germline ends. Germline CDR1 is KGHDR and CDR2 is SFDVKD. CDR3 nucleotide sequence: TGTGCCACCAGTGATTTGAGCGATACCGGGGAGCTGTTTTTT. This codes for CATSDLSDTGELFF.